What follows are 27 T cell receptor beta chains derived from one specimen sequenced in a study of blood T cell repertoires in COVID-19. The assay was immunoSEQ multiplex PCR, and TCRdb's table has in-frame clones only and misses some. Among some 130,000 clones, approximately 84% were seen once, and the ten largest hold roughly 13%. Sequencing was done on a sample of peripheral blood. The receptors come from a human donor in a cohort sampled during active COVID-19.

V and J are TRBV3-1 (or the pseudogene TRBV3-2) and TRBJ1-2; D is possibly TRBD1 (5 bases). Trimming pared 4 bases from V and 5 bases from J, leaving 11 bases between. The CDR3 extends over 13 amino acids. Germline lookup yields CDR1 LGHDT and CDR2 YNNKEL (reference sequence). The DNA of the CDR3 is TGTGCCAGCAGCCCACTACCAGGGTATGGCTACACCTTC. The encoded protein is CASSPLPGYGYTF.

The chain couples TRBV18 to TRBJ1-4; no reliable D call. Deletions cut 3 bases from V and 8 bases from J, with 4 bases between. Germline V gene data show CDR1 as KGHSH and CDR2 as LQKENI. The CDR3 runs to 11 residues. The CDR3 spells CASSPGEKLFF. DNA of the CDR3: TGTGCCAGCTCACCGGGCGAAAAACTGTTTTTT.

The rearrangement joins TRBV5-1 to TRBJ2-3; 10 nucleotides agree with TRBD2. The CDR3 loop spans 14 amino acids. Per germline, CDR1 SGHRS and CDR2 YFSETQ. V dropped 7 bases and J dropped 6; count of bases not matched to a gene: 8. CDR3 in amino acids: CASSADSGGDTQYF. Here the CDR3 DNA reads TGCGCCAGCTCCGCGGATAGCGGGGGGGATACGCAGTATTTT.

This clone has a single count. The V and J genes are TRBV5-1 and TRBJ2-3; 8 bases align to TRBD2. Germline V lookup: CDR1 SGHRS, CDR2 YFSETQ. CDR3 size: 14 residues. The V and J ends lost 0 bases and 4 bases, in that order; junction bases with no gene match: 1. CDR3 in amino acids: CASSLDSGADTQYF. For the CDR3, the DNA is TGCGCCAGCAGCTTGGATAGCGGGGCAGATACGCAGTATTTT.

This clone was picked up a small number of times. DNA of the CDR3: TGTGCCAGCAGTTTAACCCCCCGGTTAGCAAGCGAGCAGTACTTC. Encoded protein: CASSLTPRLASEQYF. The V call is TRBV27, the J call TRBJ2-7, with D unclear. CDR3 length: 15 residues. V was clipped by 2 bases and J by 6 bases, with 17 bases between them. Germline CDR1 reads MNHEY; CDR2 reads SMNVEV (reference sequence).

The genes are TRBV10-1 and TRBJ2-1; 8 nucleotides line up with TRBD2. J lost 9 bases, V lost 2 bases, and 9 bases had no gene match. Germline V gene lookup returns CDR1 WNHNN and CDR2 SYGVQD (reference sequence). The CDR3 is made up of 15 amino acids. As DNA, the CDR3 is TGCGCCAGCAGTGAGCTAACCGGGACTAGTAGTGAGCAGTTCTTC. It codes for CASSELTGTSSEQFF.

CDR3 sequence: CASSHRRYGYTF. CDR3 nucleotide sequence: TGTGCCAGCAGCCATCGGAGGTATGGCTACACCTTC. The rearrangement uses TRBV3-1 (or the pseudogene TRBV3-2) and TRBJ1-2; D gene ambiguous. Germline loops: CDR1 LGHDT, CDR2 YNNKEL (reference sequence). The CDR3 has 12 amino acids. Trimming cost V 3 bases and J 5 bases, with 7 bases left between them.

The chain joins TRBV6-2 or TRBV6-3 to TRBJ2-1, with TRBD2 matching 9 bases. This CDR3 is built from 15 residues. The V gene's germline CDR1 is MNHEY and CDR2 SVGEGT. The J segment lost 7 bases and the V segment lost 0 bases, leaving 4 bases of the junction unmatched. The CDR3 DNA follows: TGTGCCAGCAGTTACTCGGTAGCGGGGGTAAATGAGCAGTTCTTC. This translates into CASSYSVAGVNEQFF.

J is TRBJ1-3 and V is TRBV9; 10 bases map to TRBD1. The CDR3 is made up of 16 amino acids. After removal of 0 bases from V and 3 bases from J, the junction contained 3 bases not matched to a gene. Germline V lookup: CDR1 SGDLS, CDR2 YYNGEE. The CDR3 loop reads CASSVGTGGDGNTIYF. CDR3 nucleotide sequence: TGTGCCAGCAGCGTAGGGACAGGGGGGGATGGAAACACCATATATTTT.

This sequence joins TRBV5-6 and TRBJ2-7; perhaps TRBD1 as D (5 bases). This CDR3 has 17 amino acids. V lost 4 bases and J 2 bases, leaving 22 bases between the germline ends. Germline CDR1 SGHDT, CDR2 YYEEEE. Here the CDR3 DNA reads TGTGCCAGCAGCAAGAAGGTGTTGTGGGGCTCCACCTACGAGCAGTACTTC. This encodes CASSKKVLWGSTYEQYF.

The CDR3 protein is CASSLVGPGQGNTEAFF. The CDR3 DNA sequence: TGCGCCAGCAGCTTGGTAGGCCCGGGACAGGGGAACACTGAAGCTTTCTTT. V is TRBV5-1 and J is TRBJ1-1; 9 bases are shared with TRBD1. J gave up 1 base and V 0 bases, and 7 bases lay outside the gene matches. This CDR3 is 17 amino acids long. Germline lookup yields CDR1 SGHRS and CDR2 YFSETQ.

The chain couples TRBV4-2 to TRBJ1-4; 8 positions match TRBD1. CDR1 is LGHNA, CDR2 YNFKEQ, per germline. The CDR3 covers 15 residues. V lost 4 bases, J lost 3 bases, and 4 bases stayed unmatched. CDR3 residues: CASSPLTGANEKLFF. CDR3 nucleotide sequence: TGTGCCAGCAGCCCCCTGACAGGGGCTAATGAAAAACTGTTTTTT.

This chain links TRBV25-1 with TRBJ2-7; 7 bases align to TRBD1. The junction had 14 bases not matched to a gene; V was cut back by 6 bases and J by 3 bases. From germline, CDR1 is MGHDK and CDR2 SYGVNS. This CDR3 region has 16 residues. The CDR3 protein is CASSSPQGSIGYEQYF. The CDR3 DNA follows: TGTGCCAGCAGCAGCCCACAGGGGTCGATTGGCTACGAGCAGTACTTC.

The sample holds a few counts of this clone. V usage is TRBV10-1 and J usage is TRBJ2-2; maybe TRBD1 (5 bases). Germline V gene lookup returns CDR1 WNHNN and CDR2 SYGVQD (reference sequence). This CDR3 contains 10 residues. The CDR3 sequence is CLSRVGELFF. In DNA, the CDR3 is TGCTTGAGCAGGGTCGGGGAGCTGTTTTTT.

The CDR3 region has the DNA TGTGCCAGCAGCTCAACCCAGGGGTACGAGCAGTACTTC. The encoded protein is CASSSTQGYEQYF. The genes are TRBV7-2 and TRBJ2-7; D might be TRBD1 (6 bases). Germline loops: CDR1 SGHTA, CDR2 FQGNSA. This CDR3 region has 13 residues. V dropped 4 bases and J dropped 4 bases, with 11 bases sitting between them.

The chain carries TRBV6-1 and TRBJ2-3; the D is unclear. V was trimmed by 3 bases and J by 3 bases, leaving 7 bases between them. Per germline, CDR1 MNHNS and CDR2 SASEGT. The CDR3 loop spans 13 amino acids. CDR3 in amino acids: CASSDPLTDTQYF. Written as DNA, the CDR3 is TGTGCCAGCAGTGATCCCCTAACAGATACGCAGTATTTT.

This rearrangement joins TRBV18 to TRBJ2-3; 8 positions agree with TRBD2. Germline V CDR1 and CDR2: KGHSH, LQKENI. V gave up 6 bases and J gave up 0 bases; unmatched junction bases: 8. CDR3 length: 16 residues. Here the CDR3 reads CASSQGSSGSTDTQYF. The CDR3 coding sequence is TGTGCCAGCTCGCAAGGGTCTAGCGGGAGCACAGATACGCAGTATTTT.

The V call is TRBV3-1 (or the pseudogene TRBV3-2), the J call TRBJ1-4; a possible D gene is TRBD1 (5 bases). The CDR3 loop spans 18 amino acids. The germline V gene encodes CDR1 LGHDT and CDR2 YNNKEL (reference sequence). V gave up 4 bases and J gave up 0 bases, with 18 bases separating them. The CDR3, as DNA: TGTGCCAGCAGCCCCAGGGCTCTCAGCCGGGCAACTAATGAAAAACTGTTTTTT. As protein: CASSPRALSRATNEKLFF.

This clone was picked up one time. The rearrangement uses TRBV19 and TRBJ2-7; D call uncertain. The germline V and J ends were trimmed by 7 bases and 0 bases, with 13 bases remaining between them. This CDR3 has 14 residues. Germline V CDR1 and CDR2: LNHDA, SQIVND (reference sequence). CDR3 loop: CASNDDTSSYEQYF. CDR3 sequence (DNA): TGTGCCAGTAACGATGACACTTCCTCCTACGAGCAGTACTTC.

The J gene is TRBJ1-4, the V gene TRBV10-3; 8 nucleotides line up with TRBD1. Trimming at V came to 0 bases and at J to 3 bases, leaving 6 bases not matched to a gene. The CDR3 is 17 residues long. Germline CDR1 is ENHRY and CDR2 is SYGVKD. The CDR3 sequence is CAISESLPGQANEKLFF. CDR3 nucleotide sequence: TGTGCCATCAGTGAGTCGCTTCCGGGACAGGCTAATGAAAAACTGTTTTTT.

A word on this clone: In this CDR3 the conserved last residue, phenylalanine or tryptophan, is missing, so a read error is likely. The DNA is left out, because the CDR3 cannot be placed on it with certainty; the CDR3 is given as TCRdb lists it. The chain combines TRBV2 with TRBJ1-2. The CDR3 adds up to 13 amino acids, both ends counted. The germline V gene has CDR1 SNHLY and CDR2 FYNNEI. CDR3: CASSEAELDSLTG.

This chain joins TRBV11-2 and TRBJ1-1; 12 nucleotides match TRBD1. The V gene's germline CDR1 is SGHAT and CDR2 FQNNGV. V trimming: 5 bases; J trimming: 7 bases; junction bases outside the gene matches: 5. The CDR3 has 14 residues. Here the CDR3 DNA reads TGTGCCAGCAGCGTGGGACAGGGGGCGTTTGAAGCTTTCTTT. Translated: CASSVGQGAFEAFF.

This chain links TRBV6-6 with TRBJ1-1; 7 nucleotides align to TRBD1. Per germline, CDR1 MNHNY and CDR2 SVGAGI (reference sequence). With V trimmed by 2 bases and J by 11 bases, 11 bases remained unmatched. The CDR3 length is 14 residues. The CDR3 spells CASSYNRGAMVAFF. CDR3 sequence (DNA): TGTGCCAGCAGTTACAACAGGGGCGCGATGGTGGCTTTCTTT.

The chain carries TRBV3-1 (or the pseudogene TRBV3-2) and TRBJ2-2, with D unresolved. This CDR3 spans 16 amino acids. The V end was cut by 0 bases, the J end by 6 bases, with 14 bases between. CDR1 is LGHDT and CDR2 is YNNKEL in the germline V gene (reference sequence). The CDR3 DNA follows: TGTGCCAGCAGCCAAGATTCCGCCTTGCGGCCCGGGGAGCTGTTTTTT. Translated, it gives CASSQDSALRPGELFF.

V usage is TRBV10-3 and J usage is TRBJ1-5, with 7 bases aligning to TRBD1. The CDR3 totals 15 residues. CDR1 and CDR2 from the germline V gene are ENHRY and SYGVKD. After removal of 3 bases from V and 6 bases from J, the junction contained 8 bases not matched to a gene. The CDR3: CAISDPDRASQPQHF. CDR3 nucleotides: TGTGCCATCAGTGACCCTGACAGGGCTAGTCAGCCCCAGCATTTT.

V gene TRBV29-1 combines with J gene TRBJ1-2, with 7 bases aligning to TRBD1. Trimming cost V 6 bases and J 3 bases; bases outside gene matches: 7. Germline assignment: CDR1 SQVTM and CDR2 ANQGSEA. This CDR3 region has 13 residues. The CDR3 protein is CSVGSGTDYGYTF. The CDR3 DNA is TGCAGCGTCGGCTCCGGGACAGACTATGGCTACACCTTC.

This clone came up a few times. The rearrangement joins TRBV10-2 to TRBJ1-5; no firm D call. The CDR3 runs to 14 residues. Germline V gene data show CDR1 as WSHSY and CDR2 as SAAADI. V was cut by 0 bases and J by 6 bases, with 9 bases left in between. CDR3 in DNA: TGCGCCAGCAGTGAGTCGAGTAGTGTTCAGCCCCAGCATTTT. Its protein product is CASSESSSVQPQHF.